Listed here are 10 T cell receptor beta chains from one sample, sequenced in a study of blood T cells in healthy people across ages. For the second PCR, which ran for 7 to 11 cycles, a sample-barcoded 5' primer and a J-beta primer mix were used. Using its own MiXCR run on the 5' RACE reads, TCRdb lists one record per CDR3 protein. This sample yields roughly 1.9 million distinct CDR3 sequences, of which approximately 39% are seen a single time; roughly 23% belongs to the top ten. The sequenced sample consisted of blood. The origin of the receptors is a human donor in good health.

This chain uses TRBV12-3 or TRBV12-4 with TRBJ1-2; D gene ambiguous. The CDR3 spans 13 residues. V lost 1 base, J lost 10 bases, and 13 bases lay in between. In DNA form, the CDR3 reads TGTGCCAGCAGTTTAGTCCTGGGAAGTGACTACACCTTC. Translated: CASSLVLGSDYTF.

The rearrangement joins TRBV7-6 to TRBJ2-5, with 9 bases matching TRBD1. The CDR3 runs 17 residues. From germline, CDR1 is SGHVS and CDR2 FNYEAQ. V was pared by 5 bases and J by 5 bases, with 15 bases of the junction left unmatched. CDR3 sequence (DNA): TGTGCCAGCAGCCCCAACTTTTTCGGGACAGGGAAGGAGACCCAGTACTTC. This gives the protein CASSPNFFGTGKETQYF.

V and J are TRBV20-1 and TRBJ1-6; 9 positions match TRBD1. V lost 1 base and J lost 7; bases outside the gene matches: 5. The CDR3 spans 15 residues. Germline loops: CDR1 DFQATT, CDR2 SNEGSKA (reference sequence). CDR3: CSARVWTGENSPLHF. As DNA, the CDR3 is TGCAGTGCTAGAGTCTGGACAGGGGAGAATTCACCCCTCCACTTT.

V and J are TRBV29-1 and TRBJ2-1, with TRBD1 as a possible D gene (6 bases). Germline assignment: CDR1 SQVTM and CDR2 ANQGSEA. This CDR3 spans 13 amino acids. Deletions cut 6 bases from V and 6 bases from J, with 15 bases between. The CDR3 loop is CSVGQNGGNEQFF. The CDR3 nucleotides are TGCAGCGTCGGACAGAATGGGGGCAATGAGCAGTTCTTC.

DNA for the CDR3: TGTGCCATCAGGGGGGACATGATCACTGAAGCTTTCTTT. Its protein product is CAIRGDMITEAFF. V and J are TRBV10-3 and TRBJ1-1; possibly TRBD1 for D (6 bases). The germline CDR1 and CDR2 sequences are ENHRY and SYGVKD. The germline V and J ends were trimmed by 6 bases and 4 bases, with 12 bases remaining between them. This CDR3 has 13 residues.

This clonotype has a single count. The V and J genes are TRBV28 and TRBJ1-3, with 8 bases aligning to TRBD1. The CDR3 is 16 amino acids. Germline V gene lookup returns CDR1 MDHEN and CDR2 SYDVKM. Trimming at V came to 5 bases and at J to 4 bases, leaving 10 bases not matched to a gene. CDR3 bases: TGTGCCAGCAGTCTCCGACAGGGGAAGTTAGGAAACACCATATATTTT. Translation gives CASSLRQGKLGNTIYF.

The rearrangement links TRBV5-1 to TRBJ1-5; no firm D call. Per the germline V gene, CDR1 is SGHRS and CDR2 is YFSETQ. Trimming removed 0 bases at V and 2 bases at J, with 18 bases between. The CDR3 sequence is 18 residues long. DNA for the CDR3: TGCGCCAGCAGCTTGGTAAGGTCCGGGTATGAGGGCAATCAGCCCCAGCATTTT. It codes for CASSLVRSGYEGNQPQHF. The full variable domain, its missing parts supplied by reference TRBV5-1 and TRBJ1-5, is KAGVTQTPRYLIKTRGQQVTLSCSPISGHRSVSWYQQTPGQGLQFLFEYFSETQRNKGNFPGRFSGRQFSNSRSEMNVSTLELGDSALYLCASSLVRSGYEGNQPQHFGDGTRLSIL.

J is TRBJ1-2 and V is TRBV7-2, with D possibly matching TRBD1 (5 bases). Trimming removed 1 base from V and 0 bases from J, with 18 bases in between. Germline V gene lookup returns CDR1 SGHTA and CDR2 FQGNSA. The CDR3 spans 18 residues. The CDR3 spells CASSLGPSRQIANYGYTF. CDR3 DNA: TGTGCCAGCAGCTTAGGCCCCTCCCGACAGATAGCTAACTATGGCTACACCTTC.

This clonotype came up a few times. This rearrangement joins TRBV5-1 to TRBJ1-4; a weak D match, TRBD1 (5 bases). V lost 2 bases to trimming and J lost 6 bases, with 11 bases between them. The CDR3 runs 14 residues. The V gene's germline CDR1 is SGHRS and CDR2 YFSETQ. The CDR3 region is CASSFERGDEKLFF. CDR3 DNA: TGCGCCAGCAGCTTTGAACGAGGGGATGAAAAACTGTTTTTT.

The chain has TRBV12-3 or TRBV12-4 and TRBJ1-1; 8 bases are a match to TRBD1. This CDR3 has 13 amino acids. With 7 bases clipped from V and 10 bases from J, the junction kept 11 bases outside the gene matches. CDR3 in amino acids: CASTQDRGGGAFF. CDR3 nucleotides: TGTGCCAGCACCCAAGACAGGGGCGGAGGAGCTTTCTTT.